The entry that follows covers one TCR beta chain sequence. Its matching antigen is unknown. These data come from a study of Graves' ophthalmopathy and Graves' hyperthyroidism. Study in general: Hyperthyroidism was considered stable when no ophthalmopathy appeared within 18 months of follow-up.

Study-level results: A model of 13 signatures distinguished ophthalmopathy from stable hyperthyroidism at approximately 90% sensitivity and nearly 83% specificity.

CDR1 is SGHTA, CDR2 FQGNSA, per germline. CDR3 length equals 13 residues. With V trimmed by 5 bases and J by 14 bases, 14 bases remained unmatched. Amplification from RNA transcripts yielded the TCR beta CDR3 regions. Amplification began with first-round RT-PCR using HTBI primers, then second-round multiplex PCR was performed. A single record per CDR3 protein comes from TCRdb applying MiXCR to the multiplex PCR reads. The sample lists over a million distinct CDR3 sequences, about two fifths occurring once. J is TRBJ1-1 and V is TRBV7-2, with 7 nucleotides matching TRBD1. This sequence was found in an adult man with Graves' hyperthyroidism. Sequencing was performed on peripheral blood or thyroid tissue (not recorded which). CDR3 region: CASSERQGLRAFF. The CDR3 DNA follows: TGTGCCAGCAGCGAAAGACAGGGCCTGAGGGCCTTCTTT. Based on the CDR3 plus reference TRBV7-2 and TRBJ1-1, the full variable domain is GAGVSQSPSNKVTEKGKDVELRCDPISGHTALYWYRQSLGQGLEFLIYFQGNSAPDKSGLPSDRFSAERTGGSVSTLTIQRTQQEDSAVYLCASSERQGLRAFFGQGTRLTVV.